Listed here is a single T cell receptor beta chain. The sample is drawn from a study of shared T cell receptors in the human thymus. The CDR3 is 16 residues long. After removal of 5 bases from V and 5 bases from J, the junction contained 10 bases not matched to a gene. The germline gives CDR1 SGHAT, CDR2 FQNNGV. Some clones are missing from TCRdb's copy, which holds only in-frame ones; the method was immunoSEQ multiplex PCR. Of hundreds of thousands of clones listed, 75% to 80% are singletons. These records were also assigned to another study, of human thymus T cells. From that paper: All donors were healthy Finnish infants who were undergoing corrective surgery to treat congenital heart defects. Surgeons resected thymus tissue during corrective heart surgery. Apparent skewing of V and J gene usage characterized both thymic and blood repertoires. Related work found strong thymic repertoire overlap between unrelated individuals.

The source is a boy under two years old with a congenital heart defect. Source material: thymocytes. V and J are TRBV11-2 and TRBJ2-3; the match to TRBD2 covers 10 bases. In DNA form, the CDR3 reads TGTGCCAGCAGCCCTGACTCGCTAGCGGGAGTAGATACGCAGTATTTT. Protein product: CASSPDSLAGVDTQYF.